The clone carrying this T cell receptor (beta chain) has a count of ten or more. Generated by immunoSEQ multiplex PCR, the TCRdb table keeps only in-frame clones and is missing some. The sample consists of around 140,000 clones, about 88% of them appearing once. This record comes from a study of blood T cell repertoires in COVID-19. Study-level background: Samples of COVID-19 (acute and convalescent) were obtained from the United States, Italy and Spain. The analysed material was cDNA or gDNA that came from T cells, B-cell-depleted T cells, or PBMCs.

Assignment of participants to cohorts was predicated upon participant-reported clinical history. Trimming took 0 bases from V and 7 from J, leaving 6 bases between them. The CDR3 extends over 12 amino acids. The germline CDR1 and CDR2 sequences are GTSNPN and SVGIG (reference sequence). The TCR originated in a man aged 40-49 years with acute COVID-19. This chain links TRBV30 with TRBJ1-4; D unclear. Sequencing was performed on PBMCs or T cells enriched from blood (not recorded which). The CDR3 here is CAWSVIREKLFF. The CDR3 DNA follows: TGTGCCTGGAGTGTAATCCGTGAAAAACTGTTTTTT.